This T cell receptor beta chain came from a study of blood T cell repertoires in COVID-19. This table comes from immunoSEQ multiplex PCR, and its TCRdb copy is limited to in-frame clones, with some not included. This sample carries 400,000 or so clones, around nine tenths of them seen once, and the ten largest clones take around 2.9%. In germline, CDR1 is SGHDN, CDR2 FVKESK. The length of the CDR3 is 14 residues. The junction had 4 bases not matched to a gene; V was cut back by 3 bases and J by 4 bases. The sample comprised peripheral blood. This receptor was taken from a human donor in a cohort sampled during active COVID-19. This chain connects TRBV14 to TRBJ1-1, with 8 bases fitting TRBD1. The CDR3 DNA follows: TGTGCCAGCAGCCACGGACAGGGTTCCACTGAAGCTTTCTTT. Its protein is CASSHGQGSTEAFF.